This T cell receptor beta chain was recorded in a study of T-cell reconstitution after alpha-beta-depleted transplantation in children. During its preparation, the TCRbeta library received unique molecular identifiers. TCRdb re-derived calls from the PCR reads in MiXCR, one entry per CDR3 protein. The sample records around 400,000 distinct CDR3 sequences, approximately 11% being singletons. This clonotype was recorded many times. The ends were cut back, 4 bases at V and 2 bases at J, with 12 bases in the middle. From germline, CDR1 is SGHRS and CDR2 YFSETQ. CDR3 size: 15 residues. V and J are TRBV5-1 and TRBJ2-2, with D possibly matching TRBD2 (6 bases). The sequencing here drew on PBMCs from the stem cell graft donor, taken from the stem cell graft. The sequence came from a human donor who donated a stem cell graft to a child with acute myeloid leukemia. In DNA, the CDR3 is TGCGCCAGCAGCGACGGGACTCCAAACACCGGGGAGCTGTTTTTT. It yields the protein CASSDGTPNTGELFF.